This T cell receptor beta chain was recorded in a study of cytotoxic CD8 clonotypes in ibrutinib-treated CLL. On the study more broadly: Following a median about eleven months of treatment, with a range of 6 to 36, response samples were taken. Study-wide findings and caveats: Public clonotypes occurred uncommonly; on treatment, they contracted or remained stable.

On this clone: Its antigen is not identified.

Cryopreserved PBMCs yielded around 2.1 micrograms of genomic DNA for TCR beta libraries. Libraries were prepared by immunoSEQ multiplex PCR; TCRdb keeps only in-frame clonotypes and omits some of them. The sample yields around 250,000 clones, 70% seen once. V trimming: 4 bases; J trimming: 1 base; junction bases outside the gene matches: 7. Germline V gives CDR1 SNHLY, CDR2 FYNNEI. The length of the CDR3 is 16 residues. The source material was PBMCs, sampled after 24 months of ibrutinib treatment. The chain combines TRBV2 with TRBJ1-3; 7 bases line up with TRBD1. This receptor was identified in a human donor with chronic lymphocytic leukemia. In nucleotides, the CDR3 is TGTGCCAGCAGTGCCGGAGGGACAGCGTCTGGAAACACCATATATTTT. Amino acid sequence: CASSAGGTASGNTIYF.